The sample holds one count of the clone carrying this T cell receptor (beta chain). Its antigen is unknown. The length of the CDR3 is 16 residues. Germline CDR1 and CDR2: SGDLS and YYNGEE. V shed 1 base, J shed 0 bases, and the junction held 3 bases outside the gene matches. Healthy Caucasian individuals from Russia aged about 6 to 100 were enrolled as donors. Donors each provided about 9.5 milliliters of peripheral blood. The record originates from a study of blood T cells in healthy people across ages. Study-wide results and limits: Versus aged donors, long-lived donors had higher diversity and more naive CD4+ cells. Diversity of TCR beta correlated strongly with naive T cell percentage.

With a J-beta primer mix and a sample-barcoded 5' primer, a second PCR ran roughly 6 to 11 cycles. In TCRdb, the 5' RACE reads were re-called with MiXCR into one record per CDR3 protein. The sample has 450,000 to 700,000 distinct CDR3 sequences; approximately 25% are singletons. The specimen was blood. This sequence joins TRBV9 and TRBJ2-3; 9 positions agree with TRBD2. The TCR was taken from an older woman in good health. For the CDR3, the DNA is TGTGCCAGCAGCGTAACAGCGGGGGGAAGCACAGATACGCAGTATTTT. This gives the protein CASSVTAGGSTDTQYF.